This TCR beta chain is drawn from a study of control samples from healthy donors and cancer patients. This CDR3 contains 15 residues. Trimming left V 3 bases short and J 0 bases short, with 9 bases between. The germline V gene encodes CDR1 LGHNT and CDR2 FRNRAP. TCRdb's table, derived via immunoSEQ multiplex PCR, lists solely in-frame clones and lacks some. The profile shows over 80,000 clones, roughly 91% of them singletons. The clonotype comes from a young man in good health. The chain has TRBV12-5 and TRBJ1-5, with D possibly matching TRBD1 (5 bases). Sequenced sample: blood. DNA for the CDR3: TGTGCTAGTGGTTTCGGGACGAATAGCAATCAGCCCCAGCATTTT. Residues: CASGFGTNSNQPQHF.